The entry that follows covers one T cell receptor (beta chain) sequence. The sample originates from a study of blood T cell repertoires in COVID-19. The overall study: The study drew acute and convalescent COVID-19 samples from the United States, Italy and Spain. The cDNA or gDNA used as material had been derived from T cells, B-cell-depleted T cells, or PBMCs.

Per the authors' pipeline: Estimation of nucleated cell counts relied on the amplification of reference gene primers. TCRdb's table, derived via immunoSEQ multiplex PCR, lists solely in-frame clones and lacks some. From that table come the V and J calls and clone size; the DNA was used to work out D and trimming. The repertoire holds some 320,000 clones, under 90% seen once, with over 8.5% in the top ten. With V trimmed by 5 bases and J by 4 bases, 8 bases remained unmatched. The length of the CDR3 is 15 residues. The germline CDR1 and CDR2 sequences are LNHDA and SQIVND (reference sequence). Those enrolled in Seattle joined during active infection and were followed longitudinally afterward.

J is TRBJ2-7 and V is TRBV19; TRBD1 matches at 10 bases. The clonotype was recovered from a woman aged 25 to 39 with COVID-19, enrolled during active disease. The sequencing input was peripheral blood. CDR3 loop: CASSSHGTGDYEQYF. CDR3 coding DNA: TGTGCCAGTAGTTCACACGGGACAGGGGATTACGAGCAGTACTTC.